In its sample, the clone carrying this TCR beta chain was seen once. Its antigen is as yet unknown. Assay used: immunoSEQ multiplex PCR; TCRdb lists only in-frame clones, some missing. Here the sample spans roughly 48,000 clones, around four fifths being singletons. Patients in the study, people with chemo-refractory metastatic non-small-cell lung cancer, received focal radiation plus ipilimumab CTLA-4 blockade. The sample comes from a study of radiotherapy plus CTLA-4 blockade in lung cancer. General study findings and limits: Once radiotherapy plus ipilimumab had been given, TCR clones derived from tumor expanded in blood.

J lost 6 bases, V lost 7 bases, and 18 bases had no gene match. CDR1 and CDR2 from the germline V gene are MDHEN and SYDVKM. This CDR3 spans 18 amino acids. The chain employs TRBV28 and TRBJ2-2; 9 bases map to TRBD1. The receptor was isolated from a human donor with non-small cell lung cancer who had stable disease on radiotherapy plus ipilimumab. This material consisted of peripheral blood, taken from a patient treated with radiotherapy plus ipilimumab. This CDR3 is CASTYTQGALGWAGELFF. The CDR3 DNA reads as TGTGCCAGCACCTATACACAGGGGGCTCTTGGTTGGGCCGGGGAGCTGTTTTTT.